Listed here are 15 T cell receptor beta chains from one sample, sequenced in a study of identifying expanded T cells in peripheral blood. Data came from immunoSEQ multiplex PCR; TCRdb stores just in-frame clones and leaves some out. The repertoire consists of around 63,000 clones, with 87% occurring once and the leading ten covering approximately 4.7%. Sequencing was carried out using blood. The receptors originated from a person aged 18 to 75 in good health.

This clone came up once. The V gene is TRBV7-3, the J gene TRBJ1-3; no clear D. The CDR3 is 15 residues long. Trimming removed 5 bases at V and 2 bases at J, with 13 bases between. Germline CDR1 is SGHTA and CDR2 is FQGTGA. This chain's CDR3 is CASSQTPGPGNTIYF. CDR3 nucleotides: TGTGCCAGCAGCCAGACCCCCGGTCCTGGAAACACCATATATTTT.

The J gene is TRBJ1-5, the V gene TRBV27; the D gene is possibly TRBD1 (5 bases). V dropped 1 base and J dropped 0 bases, with 13 bases sitting between them. The CDR3 consists of 17 residues. The germline V gene encodes CDR1 MNHEY and CDR2 SMNVEV (reference sequence). The CDR3 DNA sequence: TGTGCCAGCAGTTTATACCCTCCTGGGGGTAGCAATCAGCCCCAGCATTTT. Its protein is CASSLYPPGGSNQPQHF.

This clone came up a few times. The CDR3 region has the DNA TGTGCCAGTAGACGGGGACAGGGAAACACCGGGGAGCTGTTTTTT. It is translated as CASRRGQGNTGELFF. The rearrangement links TRBV19 to TRBJ2-2, with TRBD1 matching 9 bases. V was clipped by 6 bases and J by 2 bases; unmatched bases: 4. This CDR3 is 15 amino acids long. Per germline, CDR1 LNHDA and CDR2 SQIVND (reference sequence). Supplemented by reference TRBV19 and TRBJ2-2, the full variable domain reads DGGITQSPKYLFRKEGQNVTLSCEQNLNHDAMYWYRQDPGQGLRLIYYSQIVNDFQKGDIAEGYSVSREKKESFPLTVTSAQKNPTAFYLCASRRGQGNTGELFFGEGSRLTVL.

This clone was recorded only once. This chain uses TRBV27 with TRBJ2-4; no firm D call. V was clipped by 2 bases and J by 0 bases, with 8 bases between them. The germline gives CDR1 MNHEY, CDR2 SMNVEV (reference sequence). The length of the CDR3 is 15 residues. The CDR3 loop reads CASSLRPRAKNIQYF. As DNA, the CDR3 is TGTGCCAGCAGTTTACGACCGCGAGCCAAAAACATTCAGTACTTC.

The V gene is TRBV11-2, the J gene TRBJ1-2; 10 nucleotides align to TRBD1. The CDR3 has 17 amino acids. V shed 5 bases, J shed 4 bases, and the junction held 13 bases outside the gene matches. Germline V gene sequence: CDR1 SGHAT, CDR2 FQNNGV. The CDR3 region is CASSRGTGAGVSYGYTF. DNA for the CDR3: TGTGCCAGCAGCCGTGGGACAGGGGCAGGGGTGAGCTATGGCTACACCTTC.

This clone has just one count. The V and J genes are TRBV7-2 and TRBJ2-3, with D perhaps given as TRBD1 or TRBD2 (5 bases each). Trimming took off 4 bases at V and 4 bases at J, with 15 bases between the two ends. This CDR3 comprises 15 residues. The germline V gene has CDR1 SGHTA and CDR2 FQGNSA. The CDR3: CASSSARGSADTQYF. The CDR3 bases are TGTGCCAGCAGCTCGGCGAGGGGTTCCGCAGATACGCAGTATTTT.

The V gene is TRBV4-2, the J gene TRBJ2-7; 7 nucleotides align to TRBD1. The CDR3 covers 16 residues. Looked up from germline, CDR1 is LGHNA and CDR2 is YNFKEQ. V shed 4 bases, J shed 3 bases, and the junction held 12 bases outside the gene matches. DNA for the CDR3: TGTGCCAGCAGCCCTGAGGGGGCCGGGACCATCTACGAGCAGTACTTC. It is translated as CASSPEGAGTIYEQYF.

V usage is TRBV29-1 and J usage is TRBJ2-6; 8 bases match TRBD1. V lost 4 bases to trimming and J lost 2 bases; unmatched junction nucleotides: 10. This CDR3 has 17 residues. Germline loops: CDR1 SQVTM, CDR2 ANQGSEA. The CDR3 region is CSVAGGENLAGANVLTF. CDR3 nucleotides: TGCAGCGTTGCAGGGGGCGAAAATTTGGCTGGGGCCAACGTCCTGACTTTC.

V usage is TRBV7-2 and J usage is TRBJ1-5; 8 bases match TRBD1. The CDR3 is 15 residues long. Losses at the gene ends were 1 base for V and 5 bases for J; bases not matched to a gene: 4. The V gene's germline CDR1 is SGHTA and CDR2 FQGNSA. The CDR3 reads CASSLGTGRYQPQHF. In DNA, the CDR3 is TGTGCCAGCAGCTTAGGGACAGGGAGGTATCAGCCCCAGCATTTT.

V and J are TRBV21-1 and TRBJ2-7; the table's D call, TRBD2, was not checked against the DNA. TRBV21-1 represents a pseudogene. This CDR3 contains 11 residues. CDR3 loop: CASTSSYEQYF. DNA for the CDR3: TGTGCCAGCACGAGCTCCTACGAGCAGTACTTC.

The chain employs TRBV2 and TRBJ1-6, with no clear D. The CDR3 is 20 amino acids. Germline V CDR1 and CDR2: SNHLY, FYNNEI. V lost 1 base and J lost 0, with 19 bases in between. CDR3 loop: CASSEVLPGPMSSYNSPLHF. The CDR3 coding sequence is TGTGCCAGCAGTGAAGTACTTCCCGGACCCATGAGCTCCTATAATTCACCCCTCCACTTT.

The CDR3 is CAWRAGLADDEQYF. The CDR3 region has the DNA TGTGCCTGGAGAGCGGGACTAGCGGACGACGAGCAGTACTTC. The chain uses TRBV30 and TRBJ2-7; TRBD2 matches at 11 bases. The germline gives CDR1 GTSNPN, CDR2 SVGIG (reference sequence). With V trimmed by 3 bases and J by 5 bases, 6 bases remained unmatched. The CDR3 loop spans 14 amino acids.

The J gene is TRBJ1-5, the V gene TRBV7-9, with 8 bases fitting TRBD1. Germline values: CDR1 SEHNR, CDR2 FQNEAQ (reference sequence). The CDR3 is 15 amino acids. V dropped 6 bases and J dropped 2; count of bases not matched to a gene: 6. The CDR3 sequence: CASSSEGQGNQPQHF. The CDR3 DNA follows: TGTGCCAGCAGTTCCGAGGGACAGGGCAATCAGCCCCAGCATTTT.

This clone was seen a few times. The V and J genes are TRBV15 and TRBJ1-5; weak D call: TRBD1 (5 bases). Germline CDR1 and CDR2: LNHNV and YYDKDF (reference sequence). The CDR3 consists of 15 residues. The germline V and J ends were trimmed by 0 bases and 1 base, with 7 bases remaining between them. As DNA, the CDR3 is TGTGCCACCAGCAGAGAGGGGGACAGCAATCAGCCCCAGCATTTT. Its translation: CATSREGDSNQPQHF.

The count of this clone is one. This sequence joins TRBV5-1 and TRBJ2-7; 9 bases agree with TRBD1. The CDR3 contains 15 residues. The junction had 6 bases not matched to a gene; V was cut back by 2 bases and J by 3 bases. Per germline, CDR1 SGHRS and CDR2 YFSETQ. CDR3 protein: CASSLGDRESYEQYF. In nucleotides, the CDR3 is TGCGCCAGCAGCTTAGGGGACAGGGAAAGCTACGAGCAGTACTTC.